This T cell receptor beta chain came from a study of T cells after yellow fever vaccination. Study-wide results and caveats: Some clonotypes, a small share, were shared between CD4 and CD8 compartments. Abundant clonotypes from the bulk population could get into FACS-sorted repertoires as contaminants.

This clonotype has more than one count but fewer than ten. Antigen: not known. A process of 5'RACE template switching, which added a universal primer site and UMIs, was used to make TCR cDNA. TCRdb passed the 5' RACE reads through MiXCR, listing each CDR3 protein once. There are 250,000 to 400,000 distinct CDR3 sequences in the sample; approximately 4% occur only once, and just under 20% lies in the top ten. The clonotype originates from a man aged 18 to 35 who received the YFV17D yellow fever vaccine. The starting material was PBMCs, obtained 15 days after the yellow fever booster vaccination.

For the CDR3, the DNA is TGTGCCAGCAGCCCCCCCACCGGAAGACTTGGCAGAAACCGGGTGGCTAATGAAAAACTGTTTTTT. Translation: CASSPPTGRLGRNRVANEKLFF. V gene TRBV7-2 combines with J gene TRBJ1-4; D is undetermined. Per the germline V gene, CDR1 is SGHTA and CDR2 is FQGNSA. V lost 5 bases, J lost 3 bases, and 34 bases lay in between. This CDR3 is 22 amino acids long.